This T cell receptor (beta chain) is drawn from a study of blood T cell repertoires in COVID-19 (dated by TCRdb to 2020 to 2021). Study-wide context: Samples covering the acute and convalescent phases of COVID-19 were provided by collaborators in the United States, Italy and Spain. The sample metadata nearly always contained a de-identified subject ID, COVID-19 status, age in years and sex. The samples were drawn from the first 160 participants of the ongoing ImmuneRACE study and from 950 to 1,500 subjects provided by 6 global collaborators. Where available, HLA class I and class II types were obtained from metadata supplied by the sample provider rather than from assay-based typing. Deeply sampled blood TCRbeta repertoires from subjects exposed to, actively infected with, or recovered from COVID-19 were included in the dataset. The material from the prospective study consisted of cDNA or gDNA derived from T cells, B-cell-depleted T cells, or PBMCs. The repertoires were released in a freely available public database intended as a resource for research on the immune response to SARS-CoV-2.

The collaborating institutions used their own protocols to collect whole blood in K2EDTA tubes. For TCRbeta analysis, collaborator samples were shipped as frozen whole blood, as isolated PBMCs, or as DNA extracted from either sample type. V has 3 bases trimmed and J has 6 bases trimmed; junction bases matching no gene number 5. From the germline V gene, CDR1 is MDHEN and CDR2 is SYDVKM. The CDR3 covers 14 residues, taking in both the cysteine and the phenylalanine. The retained sequence is limited to the CDR3, 42 bases, with the frame set at the first base. TCRbeta CDR3 regions were amplified from genomic DNA using the immunoSEQ Assay, a bias-controlled multiplex PCR. For the original study's pipeline: The number of nucleated cells in each sample was estimated by amplification of reference gene primers within the assay. To quantify the absolute abundance of each unique TCRbeta CDR3 rearrangement, sequence reads were collapsed and filtered. For each sample, productive Simpson clonality was calculated as the square root of Simpson's diversity index across productive rearrangements. TCRdb holds this immuneACCESS table with in-frame rearrangements only. Some clones are missing; in checked studies, unresolved V genes explain under half, and the rest has no known cause. Clone size and the V and J calls come from that table; the DNA yielded D and trimming. The sample has about 230,000 clones on record, over 80% of them singletons. The ten largest clones represent 25% to 35% of the sample.

General conclusions and limits of the study: How much clinical and demographic metadata was included differed by source and by participant, and the metadata was provided uncurated.

About this clone itself: The specificity of this receptor is unknown. Base quality data are lacking; no much larger clone is found one base away.

The rearranged chain carries TRBV28 and TRBJ1-5; TRBD1 matches 7 bases in the middle. Input material: peripheral blood. The receptor comes from a man aged 35-49 years with acute or convalescent COVID-19. Here is the DNA: TGTGCCAGCAGTTTCCTCCCAGGGGGTCAGCCCCAGCATTTT. Translated, it reads CASSFLPGGQPQHF.